Following are 5 T cell receptor beta chains from one sample sequenced in a study of T-cell memory formation after mild COVID-19. One entry per CDR3 protein, called by TCRdb with MiXCR from the 5' RACE reads. Altogether some 64,000 distinct CDR3 sequences are present, 9% to 9.5% being singletons, with the ten largest covering 0.95% to 1.3%. Sequences were obtained from PBMCs or a T cell subset sorted from them (not recorded which). The receptor set was obtained from a man aged 18 to 30 who had mild COVID-19 (a few samples of this study predate the infection). Cell type and time point are not known.

This clonotype was detected a few times. This chain connects TRBV11-2 to TRBJ2-7; maybe TRBD1 (5 bases). The ends were cut back, 5 bases at V and 4 bases at J, with 12 bases in the middle. CDR1 and CDR2 from the germline V gene are SGHAT and FQNNGV. There are 13 residues in the CDR3. The chain's CDR3 is CASSPRQSYEQYF. In DNA, the CDR3 is TGTGCCAGCAGCCCACGACAGAGTTACGAGCAGTACTTC.

This clonotype has just a few counts. The chain carries TRBV10-3 and TRBJ2-5; the match to TRBD2 covers 7 bases. This CDR3 contains 15 residues. Trimming removed 0 bases from V and 1 base from J; junction bases left unmatched: 2. Looked up from germline, CDR1 is ENHRY and CDR2 is SYGVKD. For the CDR3, the DNA is TGTGCCATCAGTGAGTCGCGGGGGTCCCAAGAGACCCAGTACTTC. Its translation: CAISESRGSQETQYF.

In this sample, this clonotype turned up a few times. The chain has TRBV7-2 and TRBJ1-5, with a tentative D call TRBD1 (5 bases). The CDR3 runs 16 residues. Germline V gene lookup returns CDR1 SGHTA and CDR2 FQGNSA. Trimming stripped 2 bases from V and 0 bases from J, with 11 bases between. This CDR3 reads CASSLTGYYSNQPQHF. The DNA of the CDR3 is TGTGCCAGCAGCTTAACAGGCTACTATAGCAATCAGCCCCAGCATTTT.

The chain employs TRBV10-3 and TRBJ2-7; 11 bases fit TRBD2. The V gene end was trimmed by 11 bases and the J gene end by 3 bases; junction bases not matched to a gene: 3. CDR3 size: 12 residues. The germline V gene has CDR1 ENHRY and CDR2 SYGVKD. CDR3 region: CAAGLAVYEQYF. The CDR3 DNA reads as TGTGCCGCGGGACTAGCGGTCTACGAGCAGTACTTC.

The chain has TRBV30 and TRBJ2-3, with TRBD1 as a possible D gene (6 bases). Germline lookup yields CDR1 GTSNPN and CDR2 SVGIG (reference sequence). The CDR3 consists of 11 residues. V was trimmed by 7 bases and J by 6 bases, leaving 11 bases between them. CDR3 loop: CAYRVGDTQYF. CDR3 sequence (DNA): TGTGCCTACAGGGTGGGCGATACGCAGTATTTT.